A single sample gave rise to the 11 T cell receptor beta chains below, sequenced in a study of blood T cell repertoires in COVID-19 (dated by TCRdb to about 2020). The library was obtained by the immunoSEQ multiplex PCR assay. TCRdb took over this immuneACCESS table, retaining in-frame rearrangements with V and J assigned. Such tables are incomplete; in checked studies, under half of the missing clones stem from an unresolved V gene, and the remainder is unexplained. For this sample the table gives roughly 100,000 clones, of which 85% to 90% were detected only once. Approximately 5.1% of the sample is taken by the ten largest. The sequenced sample consisted of peripheral blood. These TCRs come from a human donor in a cohort sampled during active COVID-19.

The chain carries TRBV28 and TRBJ2-7; 7 bases line up with TRBD2. Germline CDR1 and CDR2: MDHEN and SYDVKM. Trimming cost V 3 bases and J 6 bases; bases outside gene matches: 8. The CDR3 consists of 14 residues. In DNA, the CDR3 is TGTGCCAGCAGTTTGGCGGGAGATATCTCCGAGCAGTACTTC. It translates to CASSLAGDISEQYF.

This chain links TRBV19 with TRBJ1-6, with D uncertain. Germline lookup yields CDR1 LNHDA and CDR2 SQIVND (reference sequence). Trimming shortened V by 7 bases and J by 7 bases, and 20 bases separated the two germline ends. This CDR3 region has 16 residues. The DNA of the CDR3 is TGTGCCAGTACCCCGAGTCGGGGTTCGCGCAATTCACCCCTCCACTTT. Amino acids: CASTPSRGSRNSPLHF. The complete variable domain, with remaining parts taken from reference TRBV19 and TRBJ1-6, reads DGGITQSPKYLFRKEGQNVTLSCEQNLNHDAMYWYRQDPGQGLRLIYYSQIVNDFQKGDIAEGYSVSREKKESFPLTVTSAQKNPTAFYLCASTPSRGSRNSPLHFGNGTRLTVT.

This chain uses TRBV19 with TRBJ1-1; TRBD1 aligns across 10 bases. The CDR3 spans 13 residues. Germline values: CDR1 LNHDA, CDR2 SQIVND (reference sequence). The junction had 1 base not matched to a gene; V was cut back by 6 bases and J by 3 bases. CDR3 sequence: CASRDRGYTEAFF. Written as DNA, the CDR3 is TGTGCCAGTAGGGACAGGGGGTACACTGAAGCTTTCTTT.

CDR3 nucleotide sequence: TGTGCAACCGATGGACAGGGAGGCTCTTTCGGCTATGGCTACACCTTC. It codes for CATDGQGGSFGYGYTF. The chain couples TRBV28 to TRBJ1-2; 8 positions agree with TRBD1. The V gene's germline CDR1 is MDHEN and CDR2 SYDVKM. The CDR3 is made up of 16 amino acids.

This chain uses TRBV3-1 (or the pseudogene TRBV3-2) with TRBJ1-3, with 8 bases identical to TRBD1. The V segment lost 5 bases and the J segment 0 bases; nucleotides outside the gene matches: 12. Per the germline V gene, CDR1 is LGHDT and CDR2 is YNNKEL (reference sequence). The CDR3 extends over 18 amino acids. The DNA for the CDR3 is TGTGCCAGCAGCACAGGGCGGAGGGACAGGAGCTCTGGAAACACCATATATTTT. It is translated as CASSTGRRDRSSGNTIYF.

The chain joins TRBV11-3 to TRBJ2-4, with a tentative D call TRBD1 (6 bases). V lost 5 bases and J 7 bases, leaving 15 bases between the germline ends. The CDR3 has 14 residues. From germline, CDR1 is SGHNT and CDR2 YENEEA. CDR3 loop: CASSLSGVENIQYF. The CDR3, as DNA: TGTGCCAGCAGCCTCTCAGGGGTGGAGAACATTCAGTACTTC.

This chain connects TRBV7-2 to TRBJ1-1, with 8 bases that match TRBD1. Germline assignment: CDR1 SGHTA and CDR2 FQGNSA. J was trimmed by 5 bases and V by 5 bases; bases with no gene match: 7. The CDR3 runs 14 residues. The CDR3 region has the DNA TGTGCCAGCAGCGCCCGACAGGGGCGAACTGAAGCTTTCTTT. Translation: CASSARQGRTEAFF.

The chain links TRBV11-3 to TRBJ2-5, with D possibly matching TRBD2 (6 bases). Germline loops: CDR1 SGHNT, CDR2 YENEEA. Trimming pared 8 bases from V and 4 bases from J, leaving 8 bases between. The length of the CDR3 is 11 residues. The CDR3 nucleotides read TGTGCCAGCCAGGGAGGAGAGACCCAGTACTTC. It translates to CASQGGETQYF. The full variable domain, rest sourced from reference TRBV11-3 and TRBJ2-5, is EAGVVQSPRYKIIEKKQPVAFWCNPISGHNTLYWYLQNLGQGPELLIRYENEEAVDDSQLPKDRFSAERLKGVDSTLKIQPAELGDSAVYLCASQGGETQYFGPGTRLLVL.

This chain joins TRBV2 and TRBJ2-3; D ambiguous. The length of the CDR3 is 17 residues. V lost 3 bases and J lost 5, with 21 bases in between. Germline values: CDR1 SNHLY, CDR2 FYNNEI. CDR3 nucleotides: TGTGCCAGCAGTGATTCTTCAGGCATGAGAACCGGAGATACGCAGTATTTT. As protein: CASSDSSGMRTGDTQYF. The full variable domain, with the rest looked up from reference TRBV2 and TRBJ2-3, is EPEVTQTPSHQVTQMGQEVILRCVPISNHLYFYWYRQILGQKVEFLVSFYNNEISEKSEIFDDQFSVERPDGSNFTLKIRSTKLEDSAMYFCASSDSSGMRTGDTQYFGPGTRLTVL.

The chain joins TRBV14 to TRBJ2-7; 9 bases line up with TRBD1. Trimming took 1 base from V and 7 from J; bases not matched to a gene: 11. Germline V gene data show CDR1 as SGHDN and CDR2 as FVKESK. The CDR3 spans 16 residues. The DNA of the CDR3 is TGTGCCAGCAGCCAAGTTCTGAGACAGGGGGTGTGGGAGCAGTACTTC. Translation gives CASSQVLRQGVWEQYF.

The chain carries TRBV20-1 and TRBJ1-4; D ambiguous. The germline gives CDR1 DFQATT, CDR2 SNEGSKA (reference sequence). This CDR3 region has 10 residues. Trimming removed 3 bases from V and 11 bases from J, with 7 bases in between. In DNA, the CDR3 is TGCAGTGCTAGGGACTCCAAACTGTTTTTT. As protein: CSARDSKLFF.